This T cell receptor beta chain was identified in a study of beta chain features in type 1 diabetes. From germline, CDR1 is MNHEY and CDR2 SMNVEV (reference sequence). CDR3 length equals 15 residues. V was clipped by 7 bases and J by 8 bases, with 20 bases between them. What was sequenced were expressed TCRB transcripts, since all of the isolated RNA had been reverse transcribed. The method was immunoSEQ multiplex PCR; TCRdb's version includes in-frame clones alone and lacks a portion of them. The data hold nearly 350,000 clones, with less than 10% observed a single time. The chain employs TRBV27 and TRBJ1-4; possibly TRBD1 for D (5 bases). Input material: central memory CD4+ T cells from blood. The receptor's source is a woman younger than 30 in good health. CDR3 residues: CASTPSGRSREKLFF. The CDR3 nucleotides read TGTGCCAGCACTCCATCGGGACGGTCTCGGGAAAAACTGTTTTTT.